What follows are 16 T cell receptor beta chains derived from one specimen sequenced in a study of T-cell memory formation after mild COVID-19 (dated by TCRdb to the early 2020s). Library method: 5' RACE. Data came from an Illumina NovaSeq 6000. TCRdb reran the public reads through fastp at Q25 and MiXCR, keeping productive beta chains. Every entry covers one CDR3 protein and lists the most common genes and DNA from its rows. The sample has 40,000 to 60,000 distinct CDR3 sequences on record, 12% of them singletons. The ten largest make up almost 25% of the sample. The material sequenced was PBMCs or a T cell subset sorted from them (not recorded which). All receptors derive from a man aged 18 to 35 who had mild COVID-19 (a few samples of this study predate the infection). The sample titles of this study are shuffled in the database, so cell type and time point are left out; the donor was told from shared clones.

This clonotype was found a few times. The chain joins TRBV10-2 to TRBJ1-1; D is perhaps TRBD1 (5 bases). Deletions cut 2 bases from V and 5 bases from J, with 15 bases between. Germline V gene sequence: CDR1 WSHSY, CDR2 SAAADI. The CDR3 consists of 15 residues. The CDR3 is CASSEHRGLGTEAFF. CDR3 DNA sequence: TGCGCCAGCAGTGAGCACCGGGGACTGGGGACTGAAGCTTTCTTT.

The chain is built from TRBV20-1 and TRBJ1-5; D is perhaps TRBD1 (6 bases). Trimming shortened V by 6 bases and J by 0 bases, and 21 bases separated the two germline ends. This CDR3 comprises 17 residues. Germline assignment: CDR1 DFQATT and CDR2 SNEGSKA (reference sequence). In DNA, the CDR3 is TGCAGTGCAAAAGAGGGGGGCGGGGGACATAGCAATCAGCCCCAGCATTTT. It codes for CSAKEGGGGHSNQPQHF.

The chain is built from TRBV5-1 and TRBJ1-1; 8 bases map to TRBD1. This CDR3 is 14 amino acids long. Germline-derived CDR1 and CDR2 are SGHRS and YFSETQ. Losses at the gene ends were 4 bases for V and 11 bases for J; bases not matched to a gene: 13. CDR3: CASSVDGTGGSAFF. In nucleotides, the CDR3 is TGCGCCAGCAGCGTGGATGGGACAGGAGGTTCGGCTTTCTTT. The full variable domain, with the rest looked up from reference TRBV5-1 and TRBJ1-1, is KAGVTQTPRYLIKTRGQQVTLSCSPISGHRSVSWYQQTPGQGLQFLFEYFSETQRNKGNFPGRFSGRQFSNSRSEMNVSTLELGDSALYLCASSVDGTGGSAFFGQGTRLTVV.

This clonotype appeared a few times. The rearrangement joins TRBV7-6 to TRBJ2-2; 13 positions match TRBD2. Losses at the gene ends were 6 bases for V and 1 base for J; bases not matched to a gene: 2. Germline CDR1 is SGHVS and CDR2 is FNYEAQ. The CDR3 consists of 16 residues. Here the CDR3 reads CASSRLAGGNTGELFF. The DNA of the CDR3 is TGTGCCAGCAGTCGACTAGCGGGGGGGAACACCGGGGAGCTGTTTTTT.

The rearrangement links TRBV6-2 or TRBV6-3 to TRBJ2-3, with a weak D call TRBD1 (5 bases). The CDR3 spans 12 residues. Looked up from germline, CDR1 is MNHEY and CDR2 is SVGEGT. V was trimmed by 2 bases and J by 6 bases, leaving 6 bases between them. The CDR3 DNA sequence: TGTGCCAGCAGTTACCAGGGCGATACGCAGTATTTT. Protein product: CASSYQGDTQYF.

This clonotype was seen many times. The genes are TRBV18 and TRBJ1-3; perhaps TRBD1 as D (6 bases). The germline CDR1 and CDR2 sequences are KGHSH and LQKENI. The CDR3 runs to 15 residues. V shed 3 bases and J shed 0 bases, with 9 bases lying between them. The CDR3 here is CASSPEQGSGNTIYF. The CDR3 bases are TGTGCCAGCTCACCTGAACAGGGCTCTGGAAACACCATATATTTT.

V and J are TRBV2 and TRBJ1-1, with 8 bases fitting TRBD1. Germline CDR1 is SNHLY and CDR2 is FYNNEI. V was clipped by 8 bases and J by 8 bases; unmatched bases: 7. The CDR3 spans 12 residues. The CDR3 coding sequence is TGTGCCAGCTCTAGCAGGGGGCACGAAGCTTTCTTT. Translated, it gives CASSSRGHEAFF.

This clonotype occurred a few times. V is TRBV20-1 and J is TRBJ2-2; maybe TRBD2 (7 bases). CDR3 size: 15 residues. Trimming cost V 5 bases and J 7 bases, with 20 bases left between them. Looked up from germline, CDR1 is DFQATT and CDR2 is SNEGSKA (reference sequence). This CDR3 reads CSAVPRGAFGGELFF. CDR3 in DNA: TGCAGTGCTGTCCCCCGGGGGGCATTCGGCGGGGAGCTGTTTTTT.

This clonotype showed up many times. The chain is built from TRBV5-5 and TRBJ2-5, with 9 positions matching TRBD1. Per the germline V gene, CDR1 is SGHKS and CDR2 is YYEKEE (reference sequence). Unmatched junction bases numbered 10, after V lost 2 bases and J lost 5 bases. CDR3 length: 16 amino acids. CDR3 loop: CASSLNRGHDEETQYF. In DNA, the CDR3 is TGTGCCAGCAGCTTAAACAGGGGGCACGATGAGGAGACCCAGTACTTC.

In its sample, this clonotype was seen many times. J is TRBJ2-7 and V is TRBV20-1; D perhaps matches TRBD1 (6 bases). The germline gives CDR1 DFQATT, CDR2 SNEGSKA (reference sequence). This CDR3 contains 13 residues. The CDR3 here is CSVRQDPSSEQYV. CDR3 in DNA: TGCAGTGTCAGACAGGATCCCTCCTCCGAGCAGTACGTC.

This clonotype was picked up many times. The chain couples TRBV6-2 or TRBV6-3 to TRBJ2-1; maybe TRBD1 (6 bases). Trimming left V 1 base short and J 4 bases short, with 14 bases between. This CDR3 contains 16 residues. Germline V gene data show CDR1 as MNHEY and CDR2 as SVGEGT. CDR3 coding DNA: TGTGCCAGCAGTTACTGGTCTGGGACAAAGTACAATGAGCAGTTCTTC. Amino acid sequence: CASSYWSGTKYNEQFF.

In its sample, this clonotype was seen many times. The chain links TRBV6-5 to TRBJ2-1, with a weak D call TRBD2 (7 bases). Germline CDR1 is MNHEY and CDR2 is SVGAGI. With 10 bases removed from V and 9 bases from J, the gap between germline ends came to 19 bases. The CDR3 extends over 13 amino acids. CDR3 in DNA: TGTGCCATCTCGCGGGGGCCTGACCGTGAGCAGTTCTTC. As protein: CAISRGPDREQFF.

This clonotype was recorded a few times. This CDR3 is CARAASYQETQYF. Written as DNA, the CDR3 is TGTGCCAGGGCGGCCTCGTACCAAGAGACCCAGTACTTC. The chain is built from TRBV2 and TRBJ2-5; D gene uncertain. Germline lookup yields CDR1 SNHLY and CDR2 FYNNEI. The CDR3 consists of 13 residues. The ends were cut back, 9 bases at V and 0 bases at J, with 11 bases in the middle.

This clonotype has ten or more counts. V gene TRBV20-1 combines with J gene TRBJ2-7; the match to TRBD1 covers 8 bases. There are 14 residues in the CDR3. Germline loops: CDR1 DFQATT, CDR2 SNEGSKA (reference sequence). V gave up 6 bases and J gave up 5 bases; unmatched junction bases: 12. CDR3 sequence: CSAPWQGAPDEQYF. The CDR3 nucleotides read TGCAGTGCCCCATGGCAGGGGGCTCCCGACGAGCAGTACTTC.

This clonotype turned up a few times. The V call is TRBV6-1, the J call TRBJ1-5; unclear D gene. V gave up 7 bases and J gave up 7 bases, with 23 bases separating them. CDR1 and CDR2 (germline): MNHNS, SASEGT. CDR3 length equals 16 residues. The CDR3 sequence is CASTSRADPIGQPQHF. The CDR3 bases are TGTGCCAGCACCTCAAGGGCAGACCCCATCGGGCAGCCCCAGCATTTT.

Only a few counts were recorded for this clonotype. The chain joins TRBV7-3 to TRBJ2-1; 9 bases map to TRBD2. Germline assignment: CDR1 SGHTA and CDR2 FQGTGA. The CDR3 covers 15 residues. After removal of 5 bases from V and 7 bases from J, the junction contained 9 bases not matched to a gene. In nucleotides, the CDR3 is TGTGCCAGCAGCGCGGGGGGGCCAACTGGGAATGAGCAGTTCTTC. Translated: CASSAGGPTGNEQFF.